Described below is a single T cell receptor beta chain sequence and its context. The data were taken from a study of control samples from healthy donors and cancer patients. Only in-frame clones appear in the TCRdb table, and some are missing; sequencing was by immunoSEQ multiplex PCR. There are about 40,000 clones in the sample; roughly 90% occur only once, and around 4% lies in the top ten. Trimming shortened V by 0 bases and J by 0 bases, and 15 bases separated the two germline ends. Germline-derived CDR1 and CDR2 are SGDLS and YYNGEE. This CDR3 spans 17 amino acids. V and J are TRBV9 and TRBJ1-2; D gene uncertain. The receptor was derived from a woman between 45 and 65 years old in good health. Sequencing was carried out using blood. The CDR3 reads CASSVEGTRPSNYGYTF. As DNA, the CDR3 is TGTGCCAGCAGCGTAGAGGGCACCCGCCCCTCTAACTATGGCTACACCTTC.